This TCR beta chain emerged from a study of identical twins. The germline gives CDR1 SGHDT, CDR2 YYEEEE. Between the trimmed V and J ends, which lost 1 base and 5 bases, there was a span of 4 bases. The CDR3 consists of 11 residues. One entry per CDR3 protein, called by TCRdb with MiXCR from the 5' RACE reads. The sample gives 350,000 to 600,000 distinct CDR3 sequences, around 14% of which show up once; about 0.53% is in the top ten. These same records also appear under a second study, on yellow fever vaccine responses in identical twins.

The chain carries TRBV5-6 and TRBJ2-7; D ambiguous. The specimen sequenced was CD4+ T cells sorted from blood. The sequence was collected from a woman under 30 in good health. CDR3 sequence reads: CASSLTHEQYF. The DNA for the CDR3 is TGTGCCAGCAGCTTGACCCACGAGCAGTACTTC.